A single sample is the source of the 8 T cell receptor beta chains below, sequenced in a study of T cell responses to AZD1222 COVID-19 vaccine. Produced via immunoSEQ multiplex PCR; TCRdb's table is partial and in-frame only. Here the sample spans under 70,000 clones, 79% being singletons. Sequenced here: peripheral blood, sampled on day 0 of MenACWY control vaccination. The receptor set was obtained from an adult in good health.

The chain recombines TRBV6-6 with TRBJ1-2; TRBD1 matches 9 bases. Trimming took 5 bases from V and 6 from J; bases not matched to a gene: 10. This CDR3 comprises 15 residues. Germline V gene lookup returns CDR1 MNHNY and CDR2 SVGAGI (reference sequence). The CDR3 sequence: CASSPDRGSADGYTF. In DNA form, the CDR3 reads TGTGCCAGCAGTCCGGACAGGGGCTCGGCGGATGGCTACACCTTC.

This clone was detected a few times. V is TRBV27 and J is TRBJ2-3, with 9 bases that match TRBD2. The germline V gene encodes CDR1 MNHEY and CDR2 SMNVEV (reference sequence). J lost 1 base, V lost 6 bases, and 8 bases had no gene match. CDR3 length: 16 residues. The CDR3 DNA follows: TGTGCCAGCAGCGCCTCTAGCGGGGTGCGCACAGATACGCAGTATTTT. Protein: CASSASSGVRTDTQYF.

The chain carries TRBV28 and TRBJ1-2; 8 nucleotides line up with TRBD1. In germline, CDR1 is MDHEN, CDR2 SYDVKM. Germline trimming cut 5 bases from V and 3 bases from J; bases unmatched to any gene: 5. The CDR3 is 14 amino acids. The CDR3 protein is CASSGNRGYYGYTF. The CDR3 coding sequence is TGTGCCAGCAGTGGGAACAGGGGGTACTATGGCTACACCTTC.

The V and J genes are TRBV7-3 and TRBJ2-2, with D possibly TRBD1 on 5 matching bases. Deletions cut 5 bases from V and 3 bases from J, with 13 bases between. Per germline, CDR1 SGHTA and CDR2 FQGTGA. The CDR3 length is 15 residues. The CDR3 DNA reads TGTGCCAGCAGCATAAAGGGGCCACACACCGGGGAGCTGTTTTTT. Its protein is CASSIKGPHTGELFF.

The chain combines TRBV24-1 with TRBJ2-1; D might be TRBD1 (6 bases). The CDR3 extends over 13 amino acids. Deletions cut 2 bases from V and 16 bases from J, with 17 bases between. Germline V gene lookup returns CDR1 KGHDR and CDR2 SFDVKD. DNA of the CDR3: TGTGCCACCAGTGATTCCGCAGGGGCCCCGGCTTTCTTC. Translation gives CATSDSAGAPAFF.

The chain couples TRBV4-1 to TRBJ1-6, with D possibly being TRBD1 (6 bases). CDR3 length equals 14 residues. The germline gives CDR1 MGHRA, CDR2 YSYEKL. Trimming took 0 bases from V and 10 from J, leaving 10 bases between them. The CDR3 DNA is TGCGCCAGCAGCCAAGAGGGGGCTGGGTCACCCCTCCACTTT. Translated: CASSQEGAGSPLHF.

The V and J genes are TRBV19 and TRBJ2-2, with D uncertain. The CDR3 has 12 amino acids. CDR1 and CDR2 from the germline V gene are LNHDA and SQIVND (reference sequence). V gave up 3 bases and J gave up 4 bases, with 3 bases separating them. CDR3 coding DNA: TGTGCCAGTAGTATTGTCACCGGGGAGCTGTTTTTT. It specifies CASSIVTGELFF.

This clone was observed once. This chain's CDR3 is CAWNGERDSPLHF. The CDR3 coding sequence is TGTGCCTGGAACGGGGAGAGGGATTCACCCCTCCACTTT. V usage is TRBV30 and J usage is TRBJ1-6; D remains unclear. Trimming shortened V by 4 bases and J by 8 bases, and 12 bases separated the two germline ends. The CDR3 spans 13 residues. CDR1 is GTSNPN and CDR2 is SVGIG in the germline V gene (reference sequence). Looking up the rest from reference TRBV30 and TRBJ1-6 gives the full variable domain: SQTIHQWPATLVQPVGSPLSLECTVEGTSNPNLYWYRQAAGRGLQLLFYSVGIGQISSEVPQNLSASRPQDRQFILSSKKLLLSDSGFYLCAWNGERDSPLHFGNGTRLTVT.